The present TCR beta chain was sequenced within a study of T cells in localized non-small cell lung cancer. The protocol was immunoSEQ multiplex PCR, while the TCRdb copy is restricted to in-frame clones and leaves out a portion. The sample includes about 40,000 clones, roughly nine tenths seen only once; the top ten take 10%. Germline CDR1 and CDR2: SGHDT and YYEEEE. The V and J ends lost 2 bases and 3 bases respectively, with 12 bases between them. The CDR3 runs 14 residues. Overall study findings and caveats: Across samples, adjacent lung featured a median roughly 61 of the top 100 tumor clones. Among the tissues sampled, uninvolved adjacent lung had the highest T cell clonality, above tumor. Investigators sequenced only a single tumor region, leaving heterogeneity possible.

Of note for this clone: Antigen: not known.

The TCR comes from a woman aged 40-75 years with stage II lung adenocarcinoma. This chain joins TRBV5-6 and TRBJ2-7; no firm D call. The source was PBMCs, collected before any cancer treatment. The CDR3 sequence: CASSFYFAYYEQYF. The DNA for the CDR3 is TGTGCCAGCAGCTTCTACTTCGCGTACTACGAGCAGTACTTC.